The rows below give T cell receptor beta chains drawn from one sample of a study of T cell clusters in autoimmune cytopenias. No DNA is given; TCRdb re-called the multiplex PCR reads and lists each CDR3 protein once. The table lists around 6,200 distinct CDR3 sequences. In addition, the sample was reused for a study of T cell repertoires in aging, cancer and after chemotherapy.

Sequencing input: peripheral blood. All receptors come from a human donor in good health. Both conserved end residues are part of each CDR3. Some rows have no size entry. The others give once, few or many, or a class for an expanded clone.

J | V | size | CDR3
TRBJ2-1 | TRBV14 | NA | CASSHTGTGKDEQFF
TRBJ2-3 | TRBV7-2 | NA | CASSPRGTDTQYF
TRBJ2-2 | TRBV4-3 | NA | CASGIGQNTGELFF
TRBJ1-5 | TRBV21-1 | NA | CASSPSRPQHF
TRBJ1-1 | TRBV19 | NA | CASRPGGGMNTEAFF
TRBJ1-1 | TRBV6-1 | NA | CASSEAWGQGYTEAFF
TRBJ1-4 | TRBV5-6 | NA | CASSLERATNEKLFF
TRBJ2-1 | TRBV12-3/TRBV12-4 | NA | CASRRLAGLYNEQFF
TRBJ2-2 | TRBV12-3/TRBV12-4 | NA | CASRVSSGELFF
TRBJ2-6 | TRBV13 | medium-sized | CASSYSGGANVLTF
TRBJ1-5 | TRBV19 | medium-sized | CASSTGTDYSNQPQHF
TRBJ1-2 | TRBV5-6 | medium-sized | CASSLWDRMGGYTF
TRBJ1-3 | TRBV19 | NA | CASSRILPAVAGNTIYF
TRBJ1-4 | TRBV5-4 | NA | CASSFLSGAVEKLFF
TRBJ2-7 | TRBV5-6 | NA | CASSQVSSYEQYF
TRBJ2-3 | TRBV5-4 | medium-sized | CASSRPIVTDTQYF
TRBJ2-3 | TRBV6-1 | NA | CTISEGGGDTQYF
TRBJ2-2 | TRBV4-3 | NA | CASSPAGDYTGELFF
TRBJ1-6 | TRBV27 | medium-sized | CASSLADGDYSPLHF
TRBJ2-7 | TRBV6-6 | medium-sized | CASSSAGTSYEQYF
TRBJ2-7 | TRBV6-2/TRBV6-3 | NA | CASSFLTSHEQYF
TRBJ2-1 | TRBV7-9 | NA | CASSPGWRLEYNEQFF
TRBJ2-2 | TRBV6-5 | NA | CASIRPGQGTGELFF
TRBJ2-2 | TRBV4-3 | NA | CASSQAGLANTGELFF
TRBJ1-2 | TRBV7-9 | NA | CASIPVASVNYGYTF
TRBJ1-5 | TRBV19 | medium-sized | CATHGGYSNQPQHF
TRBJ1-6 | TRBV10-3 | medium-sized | CAISVDSLSIHF
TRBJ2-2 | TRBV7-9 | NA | CASSPTSGANTGELFF
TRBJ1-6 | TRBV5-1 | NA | CASSDGVNSPLHF
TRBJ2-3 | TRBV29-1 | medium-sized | CSVSPGQSSTDTQYF
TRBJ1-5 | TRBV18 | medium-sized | CASSPTTGNQPQHF
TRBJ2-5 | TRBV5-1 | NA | CASSRTGYQETQYF
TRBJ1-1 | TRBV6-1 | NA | CASSLQGETEAFF
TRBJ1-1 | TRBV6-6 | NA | CASSSRQGTSNTEAFF
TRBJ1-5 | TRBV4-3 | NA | CASSPGQGLQPQHF
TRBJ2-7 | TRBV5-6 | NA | CASSSLGGGVYEQYF
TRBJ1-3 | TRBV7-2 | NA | CASSGDRAGNTLYF
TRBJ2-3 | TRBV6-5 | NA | CASRFDRTSGGATDTQYF
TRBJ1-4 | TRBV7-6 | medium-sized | CASSLRQGNEKLFF
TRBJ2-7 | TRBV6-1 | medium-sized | CASSVLGQGTYEQYF
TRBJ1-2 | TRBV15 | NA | CATSSPTAGPNYGYTF
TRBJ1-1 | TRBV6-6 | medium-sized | CASSYSDTSNTEAFF
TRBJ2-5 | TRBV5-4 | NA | CASSYLTRVAGGQETQYF
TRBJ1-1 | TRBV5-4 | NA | CASSLGGERTEAFF
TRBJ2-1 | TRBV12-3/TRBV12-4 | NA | CASSSSRLAGGPSYNEQFF
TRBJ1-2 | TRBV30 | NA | CAWSLEYNYGYTF
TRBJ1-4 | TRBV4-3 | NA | CASSPRWFLEHEKLFF
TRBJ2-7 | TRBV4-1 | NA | CASSQGWTGKSSYEQYF
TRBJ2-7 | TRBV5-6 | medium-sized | CASSLWGAIYEQYF
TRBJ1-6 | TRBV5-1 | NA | CASRPDRGNSPLHF
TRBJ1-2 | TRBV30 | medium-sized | CAWSGGQSGGYTF
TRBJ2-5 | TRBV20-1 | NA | CSVPPGLAGGGGETQYF
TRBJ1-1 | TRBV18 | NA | CASSPSREEAFF
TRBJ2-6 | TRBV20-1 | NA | CSARDRGYGANVLTF
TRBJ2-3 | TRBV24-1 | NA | CATSAGFGTGTDTQYF
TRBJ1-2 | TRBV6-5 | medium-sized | CASSSTVSNYGYTF
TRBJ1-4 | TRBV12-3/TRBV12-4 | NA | CASSTGQGATNEKLFF
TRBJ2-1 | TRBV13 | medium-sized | CASSQGLAAYNEQFF
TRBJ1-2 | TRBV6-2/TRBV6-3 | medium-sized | CASSPDSISGYTF